Each of the 28 T cell receptor beta chains below was sequenced from the same sample in a study of cytomegalovirus exposure and HLA in healthy donors. The PCR ran on 60 Vbeta and 13 Jbeta primers. Only in-frame clones appear in the TCRdb table, and some are missing; sequencing was by immunoSEQ multiplex PCR. This table lists more than 45,000 clones. Input material: PBMCs. All receptors come from a woman aged 60 to 75 in good health and CMV-seropositive.

The chain recombines TRBV4-1 with TRBJ1-6, with D possibly being TRBD1 (5 bases). The V and J ends lost 1 base and 3 bases respectively, with 13 bases between them. CDR3 length equals 17 residues. CDR1 and CDR2 from the germline V gene are MGHRA and YSYEKL. The DNA of the CDR3 is TGCGCCAGCAGCCAAGTAGAACAGGAGATCTATAATTCACCCCTCCACTTT. This sequence encodes CASSQVEQEIYNSPLHF.

J is TRBJ2-3 and V is TRBV18, with 10 positions matching TRBD2. Germline V gene data show CDR1 as KGHSH and CDR2 as LQKENI. The CDR3 is 16 amino acids. V dropped 3 bases and J dropped 9; count of bases not matched to a gene: 12. This chain's CDR3 is CASSPFERGGSGTQYF. CDR3 DNA: TGTGCCAGCTCACCCTTCGAGCGGGGGGGTTCGGGAACGCAGTATTTT.

This sequence joins TRBV10-2 and TRBJ2-3, with 14 bases that match TRBD2. J was trimmed by 1 base and V by 0 bases; bases with no gene match: 3. CDR1 WSHSY and CDR2 SAAADI come from the germline V gene. The CDR3 is made up of 18 amino acids. Here the CDR3 reads CASSESRGLAGGTDTQYF. CDR3 bases: TGCGCCAGCAGTGAGTCGAGGGGACTAGCGGGGGGCACAGATACGCAGTATTTT.

The CDR3 nucleotides are TGTGCCAGCAGTTCCCAAGGAGGGGCGCAGCCCCAGCATTTT. Translation gives CASSSQGGAQPQHF. The chain links TRBV6-5 to TRBJ1-5; D is possibly TRBD1 (5 bases). CDR1 MNHEY and CDR2 SVGAGI come from the germline V gene. V lost 4 bases and J 7 bases, leaving 14 bases between the germline ends. This CDR3 region has 14 residues.

The V call is TRBV11-3, the J call TRBJ1-2; a weak D match, TRBD1 (5 bases). V shed 6 bases and J shed 6 bases, with 11 bases lying between them. CDR1 SGHNT and CDR2 YENEEA come from the germline V gene. The length of the CDR3 is 12 residues. CDR3 nucleotides: TGTGCCAGCAGGGGGCTCGTGGATGGCTACACCTTC. Translated, it gives CASRGLVDGYTF.

The gene calls are TRBV6-1 and TRBJ2-5; TRBD2 might be the D (5 bases). The length of the CDR3 is 16 residues. Trimming shortened V by 3 bases and J by 2 bases, and 16 bases separated the two germline ends. CDR1 is MNHNS and CDR2 is SASEGT in the germline V gene. The CDR3: CASSEAGWATQETQYF. DNA for the CDR3: TGTGCCAGCAGTGAGGCGGGTTGGGCGACACAAGAGACCCAGTACTTC.

This chain links TRBV10-3 with TRBJ2-3, with 10 bases aligning to TRBD2. V shed 9 bases and J 6 bases; nucleotides not matched to a gene: 0. Germline assignment: CDR1 ENHRY and CDR2 SYGVKD. This CDR3 has 11 residues. The CDR3 DNA reads as TGTGCCATGGGACTAGCGGATACGCAGTATTTT. Protein product: CAMGLADTQYF.

The chain links TRBV6-1 to TRBJ2-5; D might be TRBD1 (6 bases). This CDR3 has 13 amino acids. V was trimmed by 5 bases and J by 5 bases, leaving 12 bases between them. Per the germline V gene, CDR1 is MNHNS and CDR2 is SASEGT. CDR3 nucleotide sequence: TGTGCCAGCAGTACCACAGGGTATGAGACCCAGTACTTC. It specifies CASSTTGYETQYF.

The V gene is TRBV5-1, the J gene TRBJ1-5, with 8 bases fitting TRBD1. Germline loops: CDR1 SGHRS, CDR2 YFSETQ. With 0 bases clipped from V and 0 bases from J, the junction kept 5 bases outside the gene matches. The CDR3 runs to 17 residues. The CDR3 bases are TGCGCCAGCAGCTTGGGGGACAGGTCAAATAGCAATCAGCCCCAGCATTTT. Its translation is CASSLGDRSNSNQPQHF.

V is TRBV29-1 and J is TRBJ2-2; 13 bases agree with TRBD2. This CDR3 has 16 residues. Germline assignment: CDR1 SQVTM and CDR2 ANQGSEA. J was trimmed by 0 bases and V by 6 bases; bases with no gene match: 4. The CDR3 is CSVRLAGGSNTGELFF. DNA of the CDR3: TGCAGCGTCCGACTAGCGGGGGGATCGAACACCGGGGAGCTGTTTTTT.

The chain combines TRBV11-2 with TRBJ2-7; D uncertain. CDR3 length equals 15 residues. Germline CDR1 SGHAT, CDR2 FQNNGV. Trimming cost V 2 bases and J 2 bases, with 13 bases left between them. The CDR3 coding sequence is TGTGCCAGCAGCTTAAGTATAGGCGCGGCCTACGAGCAGTACTTC. This gives the protein CASSLSIGAAYEQYF.

This sequence joins TRBV28 and TRBJ2-7, with TRBD1 matching 11 bases. With V trimmed by 6 bases and J by 4 bases, 11 bases remained unmatched. This CDR3 is built from 16 residues. From germline, CDR1 is MDHEN and CDR2 SYDVKM. The CDR3 DNA reads as TGTGCCAGCAGGCCTCCCCCGGGACAGGGGGAGTACGAGCAGTACTTC. The encoded protein is CASRPPPGQGEYEQYF.

The V call is TRBV19, the J call TRBJ2-7; 11 nucleotides agree with TRBD1. The germline V gene encodes CDR1 LNHDA and CDR2 SQIVND (reference sequence). This CDR3 comprises 14 residues. Trimming removed 5 bases from V and 3 bases from J; junction bases left unmatched: 3. DNA for the CDR3: TGTGCCAGTAGTGCCGGGACAGGGGGCTACGAGCAGTACTTC. Residues: CASSAGTGGYEQYF.

The J gene is TRBJ1-1, the V gene TRBV18; D not resolved. The CDR3 consists of 14 residues. The ends were cut back, 6 bases at V and 1 base at J, with 12 bases in the middle. Germline CDR1 reads KGHSH; CDR2 reads LQKENI. The CDR3 is CASSRYDKNTEAFF. In DNA form, the CDR3 reads TGTGCCAGCTCCCGATATGACAAGAACACTGAAGCTTTCTTT.

The chain is built from TRBV6-5 and TRBJ2-7; 7 positions agree with TRBD1. J was trimmed by 9 bases and V by 5 bases; bases with no gene match: 10. Germline values: CDR1 MNHEY, CDR2 SVGAGI. The CDR3 runs 13 residues. CDR3: CASSRDSRRGQYF. DNA for the CDR3: TGTGCCAGCAGTCGGGACAGCCGACGGGGGCAGTACTTC.

This CDR3 reads CAIGTGGHEQYF. CDR3 DNA sequence: TGTGCCATCGGGACAGGGGGTCACGAGCAGTACTTC. The genes are TRBV5-6 and TRBJ2-7; 11 positions match TRBD1. Germline V gene sequence: CDR1 SGHDT, CDR2 YYEEEE. V dropped 9 bases and J dropped 5; count of bases not matched to a gene: 4. The CDR3 is 12 amino acids.

This chain uses TRBV19 with TRBJ1-5; no reliable D call. V dropped 0 bases and J dropped 9 bases, with 9 bases sitting between them. CDR1 is LNHDA and CDR2 is SQIVND in the germline V gene (reference sequence). This CDR3 spans 13 amino acids. The CDR3 loop is CASSIENSSPQHF. The CDR3 DNA follows: TGTGCCAGTAGTATAGAGAACAGCTCGCCCCAGCATTTT.

V usage is TRBV11-2 and J usage is TRBJ1-1; D gene ambiguous. CDR1 and CDR2 from the germline V gene are SGHAT and FQNNGV. The CDR3 loop spans 16 amino acids. Trimming pared 0 bases from V and 7 bases from J, leaving 18 bases between. Here the CDR3 reads CASSLDPYRVGVEAFF. CDR3 coding DNA: TGTGCCAGCAGCTTAGACCCCTATCGGGTCGGGGTTGAAGCTTTCTTT.

V usage is TRBV10-2 and J usage is TRBJ1-1; TRBD1 matches 7 bases. V gave up 10 bases and J gave up 2 bases; unmatched junction bases: 7. Germline CDR1 is WSHSY and CDR2 is SAAADI. The length of the CDR3 is 13 residues. CDR3 region: CATATGYNTEAFF. CDR3 DNA: TGCGCCACCGCGACAGGGTATAACACTGAAGCTTTCTTT.

CDR3 sequence: CASSPRGPGGGTEAFF. In DNA form, the CDR3 reads TGTGCCAGCAGCCCAAGAGGGCCAGGGGGAGGAACTGAAGCTTTCTTT. This chain joins TRBV11-2 and TRBJ1-1, with 7 positions matching TRBD1. The V segment lost 5 bases and the J segment 5 bases; nucleotides outside the gene matches: 14. Germline lookup yields CDR1 SGHAT and CDR2 FQNNGV. The CDR3 contains 16 residues. Based on the CDR3 plus reference TRBV11-2 and TRBJ1-1, the full variable domain is EAGVAQSPRYKIIEKRQSVAFWCNPISGHATLYWYQQILGQGPKLLIQFQNNGVVDDSQLPKDRFSAERLKGVDSTLKIQPAKLEDSAVYLCASSPRGPGGGTEAFFGQGTRLTVV.

This sequence joins TRBV4-1 and TRBJ1-1; D unresolved. Trimming left V 1 base short and J 4 bases short, with 7 bases between. The germline CDR1 and CDR2 sequences are MGHRA and YSYEKL. The CDR3 is 13 residues long. The CDR3 loop is CASSQGHSTEAFF. The CDR3 bases are TGCGCCAGCAGCCAAGGACATAGCACTGAAGCTTTCTTT.

The gene calls are TRBV4-1 and TRBJ1-6; 8 bases are shared with TRBD1. This CDR3 spans 21 amino acids. V was pared by 0 bases and J by 0 bases, with 13 bases of the junction left unmatched. Germline-derived CDR1 and CDR2 are MGHRA and YSYEKL. The CDR3 DNA follows: TGCGCCAGCAGCCAAGAAGGCGACAGGGGAATCTCCAGCTCCTATAATTCACCCCTCCACTTT. The encoded protein is CASSQEGDRGISSSYNSPLHF.

The chain joins TRBV5-4 to TRBJ2-7; D gene unclear. CDR3 length equals 14 residues. Germline loops: CDR1 SGHNT, CDR2 YYREEE (reference sequence). V dropped 4 bases and J dropped 0 bases, with 11 bases sitting between them. CDR3 amino acids: CASSIDGASYEQYF. CDR3 DNA sequence: TGTGCCAGCAGCATCGACGGAGCCTCCTACGAGCAGTACTTC.

The V call is TRBV15, the J call TRBJ2-7, with D possibly TRBD1 on 6 matching bases. Germline lookup yields CDR1 LNHNV and CDR2 YYDKDF (reference sequence). The CDR3 length is 14 residues. The V gene lost 4 bases and the J gene lost 3 bases, with 13 bases spanning the gap. CDR3 coding DNA: TGTGCCACCAGCAAGTCTAGGGGGAACTACGAGCAGTACTTC. Translating gives CATSKSRGNYEQYF.

This chain uses TRBV6-1 with TRBJ2-4; 7 nucleotides agree with TRBD2. Unmatched junction bases numbered 4, after V lost 7 bases and J lost 1 base. This CDR3 comprises 14 residues. The V gene's germline CDR1 is MNHNS and CDR2 SASEGT. Here the CDR3 reads CASTNGGAKNIQYF. The DNA of the CDR3 is TGTGCCAGCACCAACGGGGGGGCCAAAAACATTCAGTACTTC.

About this clone: The same CDR3 can be traced to other DNA sequences in this sample. This chain links TRBV5-1 with TRBJ2-7, with 10 bases that match TRBD1. The germline CDR1 and CDR2 sequences are SGHRS and YFSETQ. J lost 2 bases, V lost 4 bases, and 3 bases had no gene match. CDR3 length: 14 residues. The CDR3 is CASSSGQGAYEQYF. The CDR3 DNA follows: TGCGCCAGCAGCAGTGGACAGGGGGCCTACGAGCAGTACTTC. Filled out from reference TRBV5-1 and TRBJ2-7, the complete variable domain reads KAGVTQTPRYLIKTRGQQVTLSCSPISGHRSVSWYQQTPGQGLQFLFEYFSETQRNKGNFPGRFSGRQFSNSRSEMNVSTLELGDSALYLCASSSGQGAYEQYFGPGTRLTVT.

The chain has TRBV15 and TRBJ1-1; TRBD1 agrees at 9 bases. The CDR3 is made up of 17 amino acids. Germline V gives CDR1 LNHNV, CDR2 YYDKDF (reference sequence). The V gene end was trimmed by 1 base and the J gene end by 5 bases; junction bases not matched to a gene: 11. This CDR3 is CATSRGTGGGFRTEAFF. In DNA, the CDR3 is TGTGCCACCAGCAGAGGCACAGGGGGCGGTTTTCGTACTGAAGCTTTCTTT.

The gene calls are TRBV9 and TRBJ2-6; D unclear. The length of the CDR3 is 13 residues. V lost 4 bases, J lost 3 bases, and 5 bases lay in between. Looked up from germline, CDR1 is SGDLS and CDR2 is YYNGEE. CDR3 nucleotide sequence: TGTGCCAGCAGCCCCAGTGGGGCCAACGTCCTGACTTTC. Its translation: CASSPSGANVLTF.